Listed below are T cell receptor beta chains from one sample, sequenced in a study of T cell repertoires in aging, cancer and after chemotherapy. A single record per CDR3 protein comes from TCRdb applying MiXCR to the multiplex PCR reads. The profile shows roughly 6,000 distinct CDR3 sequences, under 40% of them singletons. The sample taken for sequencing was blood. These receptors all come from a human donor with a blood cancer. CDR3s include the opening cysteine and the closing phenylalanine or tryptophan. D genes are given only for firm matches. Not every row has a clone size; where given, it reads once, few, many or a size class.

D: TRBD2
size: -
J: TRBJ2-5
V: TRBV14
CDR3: CASSLRTSGAQETQYF
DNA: TGTGCCAGCAGCCTGAGGACTAGCGGGGCACAAGAGACCCAGTACTTC

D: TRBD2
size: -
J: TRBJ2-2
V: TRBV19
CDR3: CASSILRGADTGELFF
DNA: TGTGCCAGTAGTATTCTGCGGGGGGCGGACACCGGGGAGCTGTTTTTT

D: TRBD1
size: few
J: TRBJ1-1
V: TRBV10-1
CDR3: CASSEARGTEAFF
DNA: TGCGCCAGCAGTGAGGCCAGGGGGACTGAAGCTTTCTTT

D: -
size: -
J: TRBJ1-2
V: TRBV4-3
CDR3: CASSQDWGGRQLYGYTF
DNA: TGCGCCAGCAGCCAAGATTGGGGGGGTCGCCAACTATATGGCTACACCTTC

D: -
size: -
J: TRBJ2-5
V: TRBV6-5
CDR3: CASNPVGERLETQYF
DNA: TGTGCCAGCAACCCGGTGGGGGAGCGGCTGGAGACCCAGTACTTC

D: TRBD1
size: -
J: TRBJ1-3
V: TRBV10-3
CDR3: CAISEGTAGSSGNTIYF
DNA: TGTGCCATCAGTGAGGGGACAGCTGGATCTTCTGGAAACACCATATATTTT

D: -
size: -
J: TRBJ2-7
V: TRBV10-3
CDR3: CARIDKDSSYEQYF
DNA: TGTGCCAGAATTGATAAGGACAGCTCCTACGAGCAGTACTTC

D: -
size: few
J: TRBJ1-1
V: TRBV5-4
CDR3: CASSLEGMNTEAFF
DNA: TGTGCCAGCAGCTTGGAGGGAATGAACACTGAAGCTTTCTTT

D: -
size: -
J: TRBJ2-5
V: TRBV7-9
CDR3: CASSSQETQYF
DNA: TGTGCCAGCAGCTCCCAAGAGACCCAGTACTTC

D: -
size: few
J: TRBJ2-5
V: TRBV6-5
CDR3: CASSWEWEETQYF
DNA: TGTGCCAGCAGTTGGGAATGGGAAGAGACCCAGTACTTC

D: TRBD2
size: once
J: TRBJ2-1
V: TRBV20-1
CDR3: CSASTLAGNNNEQFF
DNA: TGCAGTGCTAGTACGCTAGCGGGGAATAACAATGAGCAGTTCTTC

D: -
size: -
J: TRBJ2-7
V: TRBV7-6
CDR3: CASSPRRDTYEQYF
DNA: TGTGCCAGCAGCCCGCGAAGGGACACCTACGAGCAGTACTTC

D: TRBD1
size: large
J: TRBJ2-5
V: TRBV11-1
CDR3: CASGHRGSGETQYF
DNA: TGTGCCAGCGGGCACAGGGGGTCTGGAGAGACCCAGTACTTC

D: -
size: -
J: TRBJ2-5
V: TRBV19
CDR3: CASSMADKETQYF
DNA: TGTGCCAGTAGTATGGCAGACAAAGAGACCCAGTACTTC

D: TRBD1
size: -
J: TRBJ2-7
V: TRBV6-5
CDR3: CASSSWDRESSYEQYF
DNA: TGTGCCAGCAGCAGCTGGGACAGGGAAAGCTCCTACGAGCAGTACTTC

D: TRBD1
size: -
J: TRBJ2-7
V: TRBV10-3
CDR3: CVISGGYEQYF
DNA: TGTGTTATCTCAGGGGGCTACGAGCAGTACTTC

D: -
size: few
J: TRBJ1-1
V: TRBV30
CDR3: CAWSRVVMNTEAFF
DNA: TGTGCCTGGAGTAGGGTCGTAATGAACACTGAAGCTTTCTTT

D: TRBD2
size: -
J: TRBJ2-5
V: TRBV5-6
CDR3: CAGSFRSGRETQYF
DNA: TGTGCCGGCAGTTTCCGAAGCGGGAGAGAGACCCAGTACTTC

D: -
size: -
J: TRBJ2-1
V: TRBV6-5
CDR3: CASEIHNEQFF
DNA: TGTGCCAGCGAAATCCACAATGAGCAGTTCTTC

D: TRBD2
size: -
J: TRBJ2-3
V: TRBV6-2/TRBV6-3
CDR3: CASSFRIAGGTLVPDTQYF
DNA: TGTGCCAGCAGTTTTAGGATAGCGGGAGGCACCTTGGTTCCAGATACGCAGTATTTT

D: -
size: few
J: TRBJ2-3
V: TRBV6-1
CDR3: CASSEVGAGNTDTQYF
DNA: TGTGCCAGCAGTGAAGTCGGAGCCGGGAACACAGATACGCAGTATTTT

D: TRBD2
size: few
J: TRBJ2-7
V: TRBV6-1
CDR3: CASRGLAGPYEQYF
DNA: TGTGCCAGCAGGGGACTAGCGGGCCCCTACGAGCAGTACTTC

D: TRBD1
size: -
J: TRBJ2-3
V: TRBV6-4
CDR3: CASSINRGAGSTDTQYF
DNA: TGTGCCAGCAGTATAAACAGGGGGGCGGGAAGCACAGATACGCAGTATTTT

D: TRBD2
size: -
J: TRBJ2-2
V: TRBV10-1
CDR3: CASAASGFTGELFF
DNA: TGCGCCAGCGCGGCTAGCGGGTTCACCGGGGAGCTGTTTTTT

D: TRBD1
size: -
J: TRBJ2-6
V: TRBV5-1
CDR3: CASSSTSGTVSGANVLTF
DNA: TGCGCCAGCAGCTCAACTTCCGGGACAGTTTCTGGGGCCAACGTCCTGACTTTC

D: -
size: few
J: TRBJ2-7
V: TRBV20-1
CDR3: CSARQARAYEQYF
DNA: TGCAGTGCTAGACAGGCGCGGGCCTACGAGCAGTACTTC

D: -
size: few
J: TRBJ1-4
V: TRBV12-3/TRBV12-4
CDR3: CASSLRRATNEKLFF
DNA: TGTGCCAGCAGTTTGAGGCGAGCAACTAATGAAAAACTGTTTTTT

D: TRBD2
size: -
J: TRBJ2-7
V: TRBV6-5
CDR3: CASSYSILAGAYEQYF
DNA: TGTGCCAGCAGTTACTCGATACTAGCGGGGGCCTACGAGCAGTACTTC

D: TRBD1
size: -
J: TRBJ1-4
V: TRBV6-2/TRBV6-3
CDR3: CASRPTGGIEKLFF
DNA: TGTGCCAGCAGACCGACAGGGGGTATTGAAAAACTGTTTTTT

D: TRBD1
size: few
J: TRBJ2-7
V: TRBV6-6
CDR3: CASSLSGTGTSEQYF
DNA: TGTGCCAGCAGCTTGTCAGGGACAGGGACGTCGGAGCAGTACTTC

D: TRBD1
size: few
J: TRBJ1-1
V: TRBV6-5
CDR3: CASSYSRKGGDTEAFF
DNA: TGTGCCAGCAGTTACTCGCGGAAAGGGGGCGACACTGAAGCTTTCTTT

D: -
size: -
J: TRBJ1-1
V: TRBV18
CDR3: CASSPPYRARAEAFF
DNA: TGTGCCAGCTCACCACCATACAGGGCGAGGGCTGAAGCTTTCTTT

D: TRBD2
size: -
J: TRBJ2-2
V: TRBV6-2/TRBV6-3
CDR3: CASSDSLREVSGELFF
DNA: TGTGCCAGCAGCGACTCTCTACGGGAGGTTTCCGGGGAGCTGTTTTTT

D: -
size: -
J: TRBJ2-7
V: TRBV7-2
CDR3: CASTPPPGQGSYEQYF
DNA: TGTGCCAGCACCCCACCCCCGGGGCAGGGCTCCTACGAGCAGTACTTC

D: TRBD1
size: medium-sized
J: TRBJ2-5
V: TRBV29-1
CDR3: CSVQGGDGQETQYF
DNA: TGCAGCGTCCAAGGGGGCGATGGGCAAGAGACCCAGTACTTC

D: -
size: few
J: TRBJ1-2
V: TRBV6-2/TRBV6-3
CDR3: CASSPGPRGYTF
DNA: TGTGCCAGCAGCCCCGGGCCGCGGGGCTACACCTTC

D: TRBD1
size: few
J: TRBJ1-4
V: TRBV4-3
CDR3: CASSQGDRDHEKLFF
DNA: TGCGCCAGCAGCCAAGGGGACAGGGATCATGAAAAACTGTTTTTT

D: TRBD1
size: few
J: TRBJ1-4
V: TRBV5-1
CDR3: CASSFRGARDEKLFF
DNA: TGCGCCAGCAGCTTCAGGGGGGCAAGGGATGAAAAACTGTTTTTT

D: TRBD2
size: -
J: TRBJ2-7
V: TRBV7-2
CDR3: CASSLGAGQSYEQYF
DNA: TGTGCCAGCAGCTTAGGAGCGGGGCAATCCTACGAGCAGTACTTC

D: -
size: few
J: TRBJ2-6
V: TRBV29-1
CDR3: CSVEEGAGANVLTF
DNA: TGCAGCGTTGAAGAAGGGGCTGGGGCCAACGTCCTGACTTTC

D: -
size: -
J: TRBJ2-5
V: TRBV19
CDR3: CASSIEGGGRETQYF
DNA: TGTGCCAGTAGTATAGAGGGAGGGGGCCGGGAGACCCAGTACTTC

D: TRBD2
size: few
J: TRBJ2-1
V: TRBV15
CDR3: CATSLGGSGIGQFF
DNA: TGTGCCACCAGCCTGGGGGGTAGCGGGATAGGGCAGTTCTTC

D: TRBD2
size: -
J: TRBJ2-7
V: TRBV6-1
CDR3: CASSFERAGGLGAYEQYF
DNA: TGTGCCAGCAGTTTCGAGAGAGCGGGAGGGTTAGGGGCCTACGAGCAGTACTTC

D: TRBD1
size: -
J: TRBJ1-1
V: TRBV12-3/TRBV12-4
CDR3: CASTPGRGTEAFF
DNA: TGTGCCAGCACTCCGGGCAGGGGGACCGAAGCTTTCTTT

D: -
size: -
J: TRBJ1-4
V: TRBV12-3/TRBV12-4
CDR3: CAIRYTSTNEKLFF
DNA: TGTGCCATCAGATACACCTCCACTAATGAAAAACTGTTTTTT

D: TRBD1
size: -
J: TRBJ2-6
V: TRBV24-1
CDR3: CATSDPPGRTGGAGANVLTF
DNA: TGTGCCACCAGTGACCCCCCTGGCCGGACAGGGGGCGCTGGGGCCAACGTCCTGACTTTC

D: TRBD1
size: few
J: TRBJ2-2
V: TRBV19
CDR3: CASSARDRTHTGELFF
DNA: TGTGCCAGTAGTGCCCGGGACAGGACCCACACCGGGGAGCTGTTTTTT

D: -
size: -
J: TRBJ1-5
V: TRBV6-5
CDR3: CASRPPGPSNQPQHF
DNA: TGTGCCAGCAGACCCCCGGGACCCAGCAATCAGCCCCAGCATTTT

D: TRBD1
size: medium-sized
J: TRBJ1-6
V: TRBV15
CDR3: CATSPGTGGSPLHF
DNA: TGTGCCACCAGCCCTGGGACAGGGGGATCACCCCTCCACTTT

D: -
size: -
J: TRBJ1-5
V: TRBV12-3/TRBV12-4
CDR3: CASSSLITSNQPQHF
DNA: TGTGCCAGCAGCTCCTTGATAACAAGCAATCAGCCCCAGCATTTT

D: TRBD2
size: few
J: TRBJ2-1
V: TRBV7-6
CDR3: CASSLLSGVSSYNEQFF
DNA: TGTGCCAGCAGCTTACTTAGCGGGGTAAGCTCCTACAATGAGCAGTTCTTC

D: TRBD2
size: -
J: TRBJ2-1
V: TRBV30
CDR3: CAWRGLAGGNEQFF
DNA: TGTGCCTGGAGAGGACTAGCGGGAGGGAATGAGCAGTTCTTC

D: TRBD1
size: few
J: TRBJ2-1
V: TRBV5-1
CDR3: CASSIDQGVEQFF
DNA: TGCGCCAGCAGCATTGATCAGGGGGTTGAGCAGTTCTTC

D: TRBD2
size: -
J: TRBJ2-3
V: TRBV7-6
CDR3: CASSPRGGGPADTQYF
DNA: TGTGCCAGCAGCCCCCGGGGGGGAGGGCCCGCAGATACGCAGTATTTT

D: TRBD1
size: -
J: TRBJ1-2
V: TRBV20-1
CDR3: CSATRTGESYTF
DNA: TGCAGTGCTACACGGACAGGGGAGAGCTACACCTTC